The 17 T cell receptor beta chains below all came from one sample that was sequenced in a study of T cells after yellow fever vaccination (dated by TCRdb to the late 2010s). The library was obtained by 5' RACE. TCRdb lists the instrument as Illumina NovaSeq 6000. TCRdb trimmed the raw reads at Q25, called clones with MiXCR and kept productive beta chains. One record per CDR3 amino acid sequence lists the most common genes and DNA. In all, the sample holds around 330,000 distinct CDR3 sequences, and around 3.9% of those were seen once. Clones ranked in the top ten supply 23% of the sample. The treatment or condition label on this specimen signifies: live attenuated yellow fever vaccine strain. The sample in question was PBMCs, obtained on the day of the yellow fever booster vaccination. These receptors were obtained from a man in his late teens or twenties who received the YFV17D yellow fever vaccine.

The gene calls are TRBV5-1 and TRBJ2-7; D is unclear. Germline CDR1 is SGHRS and CDR2 is YFSETQ. This CDR3 has 17 residues. V gave up 0 bases and J gave up 4 bases, with 20 bases separating them. The CDR3 DNA sequence: TGCGCCAGCAGCTTGGTCATAGGGTCATATCGGACGTACGAGCAGTACTTC. Translation gives CASSLVIGSYRTYEQYF.

This clonotype was detected only a few times. This sequence joins TRBV7-9 and TRBJ2-6; D possibly matches TRBD1 or TRBD2 (6 bases each). The CDR3 runs 15 residues. CDR1 is SEHNR and CDR2 is FQNEAQ in the germline V gene (reference sequence). The V end was cut by 8 bases, the J end by 0 bases, with 11 bases between. The CDR3 region has the DNA TGTGCCAGCCCGTGGGGGGCCTCTGGGGCCAACGTCCTGACTTTC. It yields the protein CASPWGASGANVLTF. The full variable domain, its missing parts supplied by reference TRBV7-9 and TRBJ2-6, is DTGVSQNPRHKITKRGQNVTFRCDPISEHNRLYWYRQTLGQGPEFLTYFQNEAQLEKSRLLSDRFSAERPKGSFSTLEIQRTEQGDSAMYLCASPWGASGANVLTFGAGSRLTVL.

The rearrangement joins TRBV27 to TRBJ2-1, with 8 bases that match TRBD2. V shed 7 bases, J shed 4 bases, and the junction held 3 bases outside the gene matches. CDR3 length: 13 amino acids. CDR1 is MNHEY, CDR2 SMNVEV, per germline (reference sequence). CDR3 residues: CASNRGGYNEQFF. The CDR3 bases are TGTGCCAGCAACCGGGGGGGATACAATGAGCAGTTCTTC.

The chain couples TRBV7-9 to TRBJ2-2, with D perhaps matching TRBD1 or TRBD2 (6 bases each). Trimming took off 7 bases at V and 1 base at J, with 16 bases between the two ends. This CDR3 has 16 residues. CDR1 is SEHNR and CDR2 is FQNEAQ in the germline V gene (reference sequence). The CDR3 DNA sequence: TGTGCCAGCACCCCCCCGGGGGCGCAGAACACCGGGGAGCTGTTTTTT. This sequence encodes CASTPPGAQNTGELFF.

A few counts support this clonotype. V usage is TRBV7-3 and J usage is TRBJ2-2; 7 bases agree with TRBD1. The J segment lost 6 bases and the V segment lost 4 bases, leaving 8 bases of the junction unmatched. The germline V gene encodes CDR1 SGHTA and CDR2 FQGTGA. There are 15 residues in the CDR3. The DNA for the CDR3 is TGTGCCAGCAGCTCCTCCCTCGACAGGGCCGGGGAGCTGTTTTTT. Translation gives CASSSSLDRAGELFF.

Ten or more counts support this clonotype. This rearrangement joins TRBV5-1 to TRBJ2-5, with D perhaps matching TRBD2 (5 bases). This CDR3 is built from 13 residues. Trimming stripped 3 bases from V and 5 bases from J, with 11 bases between. Germline CDR1 is SGHRS and CDR2 is YFSETQ. For the CDR3, the DNA is TGCGCCAGCAGCTGGGAGATGAGGGAGACCCAGTACTTC. Protein sequence: CASSWEMRETQYF.

The V gene is TRBV20-1, the J gene TRBJ2-5; D is unclear. The ends were cut back, 5 bases at V and 7 bases at J, with 20 bases in the middle. The CDR3 spans 14 residues. Germline lookup yields CDR1 DFQATT and CDR2 SNEGSKA (reference sequence). This chain's CDR3 is CSAWTETFIRTQYF. The CDR3 nucleotides read TGCAGTGCTTGGACGGAGACCTTTATAAGGACCCAGTACTTC.

This clonotype was seen many times. This rearrangement joins TRBV11-2 to TRBJ2-3; a weak D match, TRBD2 (6 bases). Trimming removed 0 bases at V and 3 bases at J, with 22 bases between. CDR3 size: 19 residues. Germline assignment: CDR1 SGHAT and CDR2 FQNNGV. CDR3: CASSLDTWRWRRGTDTQYF. Written as DNA, the CDR3 is TGTGCCAGCAGCTTAGATACCTGGCGGTGGCGCCGGGGGACAGATACGCAGTATTTT.

This clonotype was recorded many times. The chain carries TRBV5-1 and TRBJ2-7; D tentatively fits TRBD1 or TRBD2 (5 bases each). In germline, CDR1 is SGHRS, CDR2 YFSETQ. Trimming pared 5 bases from V and 0 bases from J, leaving 12 bases between. The CDR3 covers 14 residues. CDR3 DNA: TGCGCCAGCAGTCCCGGGGCATCCTCCTACGAGCAGTACTTC. Translated, it gives CASSPGASSYEQYF. The full variable domain, with the rest looked up from reference TRBV5-1 and TRBJ2-7, is KAGVTQTPRYLIKTRGQQVTLSCSPISGHRSVSWYQQTPGQGLQFLFEYFSETQRNKGNFPGRFSGRQFSNSRSEMNVSTLELGDSALYLCASSPGASSYEQYFGPGTRLTVT.

The table lists this clonotype with many counts. The V call is TRBV29-1, the J call TRBJ1-1; D possibly corresponds to TRBD1 (5 bases). Germline V gene sequence: CDR1 SQVTM, CDR2 ANQGSEA. The V gene lost 3 bases and the J gene lost 5 bases, with 10 bases spanning the gap. This CDR3 region has 12 residues. CDR3 in DNA: TGCAGCGTTGAGCGACCAGGGACTGAAGCTTTCTTT. The encoded protein is CSVERPGTEAFF.

The chain is built from TRBV5-1 and TRBJ2-7, with D maybe TRBD2 (6 bases). The V end lost 6 bases, the J end lost 2 bases, and 18 bases lay between the germline ends. The CDR3 extends over 15 amino acids. Per the germline V gene, CDR1 is SGHRS and CDR2 is YFSETQ. For the CDR3, the DNA is TGCGCCAGCACCCCAACCCCGGGGGTTACCTACGAGCAGTACTTC. It translates to CASTPTPGVTYEQYF.

This CDR3 is CASGSGGVLDNEQFF. The CDR3 DNA follows: TGTGCCAGCGGGAGCGGGGGCGTGCTCGACAATGAGCAGTTCTTC. The chain links TRBV9 to TRBJ2-1, with 8 bases aligning to TRBD2. Germline CDR1 is SGDLS and CDR2 is YYNGEE. J gave up 5 bases and V 7 bases, and 11 bases lay outside the gene matches. This CDR3 is built from 15 residues.

This rearrangement joins TRBV28 to TRBJ2-1, with D perhaps TRBD2 (6 bases). The ends were cut back, 7 bases at V and 2 bases at J, with 9 bases in the middle. Germline assignment: CDR1 MDHEN and CDR2 SYDVKM. This CDR3 is 13 amino acids long. Here the CDR3 DNA reads TGTGCCAGCAACCCGGGAGCCTACAATGAGCAGTTCTTC. Its protein is CASNPGAYNEQFF.

This clonotype was counted many times. The rearrangement joins TRBV27 to TRBJ2-6; D remains ambiguous. This CDR3 contains 13 residues. V lost 7 bases and J 0 bases, leaving 4 bases between the germline ends. Germline V gene lookup returns CDR1 MNHEY and CDR2 SMNVEV (reference sequence). The CDR3 sequence: CASKHSGANVLTF. In DNA form, the CDR3 reads TGTGCCAGCAAACACTCTGGGGCCAACGTCCTGACTTTC.

This clonotype was counted ten times or more. The V gene is TRBV5-1, the J gene TRBJ2-3, with 7 bases identical to TRBD1. Germline CDR1 and CDR2: SGHRS and YFSETQ. Trimming cost V 1 base and J 3 bases; bases outside gene matches: 2. The CDR3 has 14 amino acids. CDR3 protein: CASSLRQGTDTQYF. The CDR3 DNA sequence: TGCGCCAGCAGCTTGAGACAGGGAACAGATACGCAGTATTTT.

The chain is built from TRBV11-2 and TRBJ2-1; unclear D gene. This CDR3 is 11 amino acids long. With 5 bases removed from V and 10 bases from J, the gap between germline ends came to 9 bases. Looked up from germline, CDR1 is SGHAT and CDR2 is FQNNGV. The CDR3 loop is CASSPWGEQFF. CDR3 DNA sequence: TGTGCCAGCAGCCCTTGGGGAGAGCAGTTCTTC.

This clonotype was seen a few times. The rearrangement uses TRBV4-3 and TRBJ1-6, with D possibly matching TRBD1 (5 bases). Trimming took 3 bases from V and 11 from J, leaving 17 bases between them. This CDR3 has 15 residues. Germline CDR1 is LGHNA and CDR2 is YSLEER. The DNA of the CDR3 is TGCGCCAGCAGCCACGAAGGGAGCAGGGTGGCACCCCTCCACTTT. This gives the protein CASSHEGSRVAPLHF.